This T cell receptor beta chain is drawn from a study of vaccination and CD4 T cells after COVID-19. Study details: Between diagnosis and the drawing of post-COVID samples lay a median roughly 100 days (range 35 to 161). Cellular stimulation was performed using overlapping spike peptides derived from SARS-CoV-2, HCoV-NL63, HCoV-OC43 and HCoV-229E.

The treatment: approximately 10-day PBMC culture with coronavirus spike peptide pools or control peptides (ViraFEST assay). According to the study, CD4+ T cells from the unexposed donor were gathered ahead of the COVID-19 pandemic (2011-2018). The culture of more than 1.5 million PBMCs per well included about 9.7 IU/ml IL-2 and roughly 10 ug/ml peptide pools. Probing of unexposed-donor CD4+ T cells with SARS-CoV-2 S/N and four cold-coronavirus spikes was done, cells permitting. The Oncomine TCR Beta short-read assay was what sequenced the DNA obtained from cultured CD4+ T cells. TCRdb ran MiXCR on the PCR reads and lists one entry per CDR3 protein. The sample consists of 9,500 to 10,000 distinct CDR3 sequences, 34% of them appearing once. In its sample, this clonotype was seen a few times. Its antigen is unidentified. The sequencing input was CD4+ T cells from blood, cultured in vitro. This receptor was obtained from a human donor in good health.

The CDR3 here is CASSWDGSYEQYF. Written as DNA, the CDR3 is TGTGCCAGCAGCTGGGACGGTTCCTACGAGCAGTACTTC. The chain employs TRBV6-1 and TRBJ2-7; D may match TRBD1 or TRBD2 (5 bases each). This CDR3 is built from 13 residues. In germline, CDR1 is MNHNS, CDR2 SASEGT. V gave up 6 bases and J gave up 1 base, with 10 bases separating them.